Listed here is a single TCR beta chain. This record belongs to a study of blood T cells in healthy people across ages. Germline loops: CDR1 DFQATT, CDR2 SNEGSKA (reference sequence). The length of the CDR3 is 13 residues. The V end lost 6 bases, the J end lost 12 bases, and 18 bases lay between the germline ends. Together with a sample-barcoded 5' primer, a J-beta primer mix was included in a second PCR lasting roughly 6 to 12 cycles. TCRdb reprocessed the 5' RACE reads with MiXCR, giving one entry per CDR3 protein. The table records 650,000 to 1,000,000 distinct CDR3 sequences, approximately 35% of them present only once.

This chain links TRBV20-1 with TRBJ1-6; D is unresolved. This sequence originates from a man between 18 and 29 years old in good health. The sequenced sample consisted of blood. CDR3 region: CSAFREPQEPLHF. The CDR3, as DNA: TGCAGTGCCTTTAGGGAGCCCCAGGAACCCCTCCACTTT.